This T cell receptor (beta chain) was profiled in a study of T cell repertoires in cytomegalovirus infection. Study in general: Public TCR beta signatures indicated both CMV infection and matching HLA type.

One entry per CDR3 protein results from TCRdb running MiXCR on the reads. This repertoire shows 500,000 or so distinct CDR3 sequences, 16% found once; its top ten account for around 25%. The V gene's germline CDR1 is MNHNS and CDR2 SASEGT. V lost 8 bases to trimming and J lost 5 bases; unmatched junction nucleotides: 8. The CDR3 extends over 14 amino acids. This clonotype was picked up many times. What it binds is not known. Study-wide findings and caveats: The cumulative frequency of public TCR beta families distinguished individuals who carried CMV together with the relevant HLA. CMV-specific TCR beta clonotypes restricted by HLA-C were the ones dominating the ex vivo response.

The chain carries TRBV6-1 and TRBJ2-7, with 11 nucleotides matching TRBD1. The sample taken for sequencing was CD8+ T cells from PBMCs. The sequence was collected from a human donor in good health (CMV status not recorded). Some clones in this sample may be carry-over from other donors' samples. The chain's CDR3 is CASRRDRGFDEQYF. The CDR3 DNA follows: TGTGCCAGCCGAAGGGACAGGGGGTTTGACGAGCAGTACTTC.